The 13 T cell receptor beta chains listed next were all sequenced from one sample in a study of identical twins. From the 5' RACE reads, TCRdb called clonotypes with MiXCR, one entry per CDR3 protein. This table holds approximately 1.8 million distinct CDR3 sequences, less than 40% found once. Sequences were obtained from cord blood. The receptor source for this set is a newborn girl in good health.

This clonotype appeared many times. The chain carries TRBV2 and TRBJ1-6; no firm D call. The germline V gene has CDR1 SNHLY and CDR2 FYNNEI. Trimming took 6 bases from V and 4 from J, leaving 10 bases between them. The CDR3 runs 14 residues. CDR3 nucleotide sequence: TGTGCCAGCAGCCAGAGACCGTATAATTCACCCCTCCACTTT. Amino acid sequence: CASSQRPYNSPLHF.

This clonotype was counted a few times. The rearrangement joins TRBV12-3 or TRBV12-4 to TRBJ1-1, with D hard to call. The CDR3 consists of 12 residues. V dropped 7 bases and J dropped 1 base, with 7 bases sitting between them. The CDR3 DNA reads TGTGCCAGCAAAGCAAGGAACACTGAAGCTTTCTTT. It is translated as CASKARNTEAFF.

The chain employs TRBV10-3 and TRBJ2-7; TRBD2 matches at 8 bases. CDR1 is ENHRY, CDR2 SYGVKD, per germline. This CDR3 is 14 amino acids long. V was pared by 5 bases and J by 1 base, with 4 bases of the junction left unmatched. This CDR3 reads CAISPGGGSYEQYF. The CDR3 bases are TGTGCCATCAGTCCGGGAGGGGGGTCCTACGAGCAGTACTTC.

The chain uses TRBV20-1 and TRBJ2-5; no reliable D call. Germline loops: CDR1 DFQATT, CDR2 SNEGSKA (reference sequence). Trimming took off 6 bases at V and 11 bases at J, with 19 bases between the two ends. The CDR3 contains 12 residues. The CDR3 loop reads CSAARPNNEQYF. The CDR3 DNA reads TGCAGTGCGGCCCGCCCAAACAATGAGCAGTACTTC.

This clonotype was counted at least ten times. The V gene is TRBV7-9, the J gene TRBJ2-3; D uncertain. CDR3 size: 12 residues. The V gene's germline CDR1 is SEHNR and CDR2 FQNEAQ (reference sequence). V lost 5 bases and J 5 bases, leaving 8 bases between the germline ends. Written as DNA, the CDR3 is TGTGCCAGCAGCATACCTGGAGATACGCAGTATTTT. It is translated as CASSIPGDTQYF.

The genes are TRBV10-3 and TRBJ1-2, with 9 nucleotides matching TRBD1. Germline V lookup: CDR1 ENHRY, CDR2 SYGVKD. V shed 6 bases, J shed 6 bases, and the junction held 5 bases outside the gene matches. There are 13 residues in the CDR3. This CDR3 is CAIREQGANGYTF. DNA of the CDR3: TGTGCCATCAGGGAACAGGGGGCGAATGGCTACACCTTC.

This clonotype was seen repeatedly, ten times or more. This rearrangement joins TRBV29-1 to TRBJ2-5; 9 nucleotides align to TRBD2. Germline assignment: CDR1 SQVTM and CDR2 ANQGSEA. The V gene end was trimmed by 5 bases and the J gene end by 2 bases; junction bases not matched to a gene: 0. The CDR3 extends over 12 amino acids. The CDR3 nucleotides read TGCAGCGTTCTAGCGGGACAAGAGACCCAGTACTTC. Protein: CSVLAGQETQYF.

This chain links TRBV9 with TRBJ2-7; D not certain. Germline V gene lookup returns CDR1 SGDLS and CDR2 YYNGEE. The CDR3 contains 16 residues. V dropped 0 bases and J dropped 7 bases, with 20 bases sitting between them. The CDR3 spells CASSVGQSEPYNEQYF. The CDR3, as DNA: TGTGCCAGCAGCGTAGGTCAGAGCGAGCCCTACAATGAGCAGTACTTC.

This clonotype was recorded a few times. The V call is TRBV14, the J call TRBJ2-3; TRBD2 matches 15 bases. The CDR3 loop spans 16 amino acids. Germline CDR1 SGHDN, CDR2 FVKESK. J lost 11 bases, V lost 4 bases, and 10 bases had no gene match. The CDR3 sequence is CASSLKSGTSGGKQYF. The CDR3 DNA sequence: TGTGCCAGCAGCCTCAAATCCGGGACTAGCGGGGGGAAGCAGTATTTT.

Comments on this clonotype: A junction end diverges from the germline sequence, so it may reflect a read error. This rearrangement joins TRBV6-1 to TRBJ2-5; D not certain. The CDR3 has 14 residues. In germline, CDR1 is MNHNS, CDR2 SASEGT. The CDR3 nucleotides read TGTGCCAGCATTGTAGGACGGATCCAAGAGATCCAGTACTTC. Translation: CASIVGRIQEIQYF.

V usage is TRBV29-1 and J usage is TRBJ1-1, with 9 bases that match TRBD1. The CDR3 loop spans 13 amino acids. Per germline, CDR1 SQVTM and CDR2 ANQGSEA. J gave up 6 bases and V 3 bases, and 5 bases lay outside the gene matches. Here the CDR3 reads CSVEWRQGAEAFF. The CDR3 nucleotides read TGCAGCGTTGAGTGGAGACAGGGGGCTGAAGCTTTCTTT.

The DNA of the CDR3 is TGTGCCAGCAGTGACCGGGTCCTCTATGGCTACACCTTC. This gives the protein CASSDRVLYGYTF. The chain employs TRBV6-1 and TRBJ1-2, with D hard to call. CDR3 length: 13 amino acids. Trimming stripped 3 bases from V and 4 bases from J, with 9 bases between. Per the germline V gene, CDR1 is MNHNS and CDR2 is SASEGT.

The chain is built from TRBV2 and TRBJ1-2; no reliable D call. The CDR3 covers 15 residues. Germline V gene data show CDR1 as SNHLY and CDR2 as FYNNEI. Trimming shortened V by 8 bases and J by 5 bases, and 21 bases separated the two germline ends. CDR3 sequence: CASSVNLRSPYGYTF. The CDR3 DNA reads TGTGCCAGCTCGGTAAATTTGAGGTCCCCTTATGGCTACACCTTC.